The rows below give T cell receptor beta chains drawn from one sample of a study of T cells in Graves' hyperthyroidism and ophthalmopathy. TCRdb re-analysed the multiplex PCR reads in MiXCR, keeping a single row per CDR3 protein. The sample contains nearly 250,000 distinct CDR3 sequences, approximately 23% of which appear only once. Specimen: blood. These receptors originate from a woman in her 40s with Graves' ophthalmopathy. Both conserved end residues are part of each CDR3. A D gene is named only where the DNA matches it firmly. Size is stated for part of the rows, as once, few or many counts, or as a class when the clone is expanded.

-	TRBV28	TRBJ2-6	-	TGTGCCAGCAGTTCACCCCCAGGGTCGGGGGCCAACGTCCTGACTTTC	CASSSPPGSGANVLTF
-	TRBV24-1	TRBJ2-2	TRBD2	TGTGCCACCAGTGACCCCTGGCGGACTAGCGGGAGGTCCGGGGAGCTGTTTTTT	CATSDPWRTSGRSGELFF
few	TRBV6-2/TRBV6-3	TRBJ1-5	TRBD1	TGTGCCAGCAGTTACCTGGGACAGCTTAGCAATCAGCCCCAGCATTTT	CASSYLGQLSNQPQHF
-	TRBV4-1	TRBJ2-2	TRBD1	TGCGCCAGCCGGACAGGGGACAACACCGGGGAGCTGTTTTTT	CASRTGDNTGELFF
-	TRBV27	TRBJ2-7	TRBD2	TGTGCCAGCAAGGCCAGGGACTACTCCTACGAGCAGTACTTC	CASKARDYSYEQYF
many	TRBV19	TRBJ2-5	TRBD2	TGTGCCAGTAGTAGCGGGAGGGCCCGGGAGACCCAGTACTTC	CASSSGRARETQYF
many	TRBV2	TRBJ1-1	-	TGTGCCAGCAGAATTAATGTGGACACTGAAGCTTTCTTT	CASRINVDTEAFF
many	TRBV19	TRBJ2-2	-	TGTGCCAGTAGTATAGCCGAAGGCTACACCGGGGAGCTGTTTTTT	CASSIAEGYTGELFF
many	TRBV19	TRBJ1-1	TRBD1	TGTGCCAGTATCAGGGGGCGAGGCACTGAAGCTTTCTTT	CASIRGRGTEAFF
once	TRBV19	TRBJ2-2	TRBD2	TGTGCCAGTAGCGCTAGCGGGAGGATGAACACCGGGGAGCTGTTTTTT	CASSASGRMNTGELFF
few	TRBV12-3/TRBV12-4	TRBJ1-2	TRBD1	TGTGCCAGCAGGGCTCGGACAGGCTACTATGGCTACACCTTC	CASRARTGYYGYTF
many	TRBV29-1	TRBJ2-2	-	TGCAGCGTTGGACAGAACACCGGGGAGCTGTTTTTT	CSVGQNTGELFF
-	TRBV20-1	TRBJ1-1	-	TGCAGTGCTGGAGAGGTGTCCTTCACTGAAGCTTTCTTT	CSAGEVSFTEAFF
many	TRBV10-3	TRBJ2-3	-	TGTGCCTCAACCGAGGGCCCTAACCAGGCCGCAGATACGCAGTATTTT	CASTEGPNQAADTQYF
many	TRBV28	TRBJ2-7	TRBD2	TGTGCCAGCAGTCCCCCTGGTAGCGGGAGGCCCATCCACTTC	CASSPPGSGRPIHF
many	TRBV4-2	TRBJ2-5	TRBD2	TGTGCCAGCAGCCAAGATCGGACTAGCTGGGAGACCCAGTACTTC	CASSQDRTSWETQYF
many	TRBV15	TRBJ1-2	-	TGTGCCACCAGCAGAGAGCTCCAGACAGTCAACTATGGCTACACCTTC	CATSRELQTVNYGYTF
many	TRBV28	TRBJ1-5	TRBD1	TGTGCCAGCAGTGTGCGCAGGGGGCGCGGTCAGCCCCAGCATTTT	CASSVRRGRGQPQHF
-	TRBV12-3/TRBV12-4	TRBJ1-2	-	TGTGCCAGCAGCCAAGATGGGATTTATGGCTACACCTTC	CASSQDGIYGYTF
-	TRBV20-1	TRBJ2-2	-	TGCAGTGCCACAAAATTGAACACCGGGGAGCTGTTTTTT	CSATKLNTGELFF
few	TRBV11-2	TRBJ1-6	-	TGTGCCAGCAGCTTCATTCGGGGAGCCTATAATTCACCCCTCCACTTT	CASSFIRGAYNSPLHF
many	TRBV20-1	TRBJ2-7	TRBD1	TGCAGTCCAAGACAGGGGGCGTCCTACGAGCAGTACTTC	CSPRQGASYEQYF